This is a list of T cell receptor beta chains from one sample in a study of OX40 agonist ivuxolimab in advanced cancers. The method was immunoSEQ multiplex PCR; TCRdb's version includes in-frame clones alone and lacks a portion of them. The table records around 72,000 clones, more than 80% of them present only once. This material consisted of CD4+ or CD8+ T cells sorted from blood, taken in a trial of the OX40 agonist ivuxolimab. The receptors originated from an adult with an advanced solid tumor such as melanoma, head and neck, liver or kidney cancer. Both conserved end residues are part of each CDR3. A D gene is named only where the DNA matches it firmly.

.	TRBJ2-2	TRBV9	CASSLQTDTGELFF
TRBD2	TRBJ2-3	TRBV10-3	CAIRGGLAGMTDTQYF
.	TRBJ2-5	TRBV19	CASSSLGETQYF
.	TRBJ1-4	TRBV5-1	CASSPTQAANEKLFF
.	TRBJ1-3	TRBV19	CASRNVTGGLAGNTIYF
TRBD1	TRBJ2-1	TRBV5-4	CASSSGQELANEQFF
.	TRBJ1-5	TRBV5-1	CASSLENGLNQPQHF
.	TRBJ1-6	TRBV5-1	CASSPDGYNSPLHF
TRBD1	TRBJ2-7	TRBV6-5	CASSGQGPTYEQYF
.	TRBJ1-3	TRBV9	CASSVLGGTNSGNTIYF
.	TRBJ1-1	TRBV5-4	CASSLGLRENTEAFF
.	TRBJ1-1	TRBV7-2	CASSLAERRAAFF
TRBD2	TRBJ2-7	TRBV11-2	CASSPGGGTTHRFTYEQYF
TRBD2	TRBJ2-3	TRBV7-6	CASSLSGGARTDTQYF
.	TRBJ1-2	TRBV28	CASNPLQGILRYTF
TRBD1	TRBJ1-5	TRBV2	CASSGTGPQPQHF
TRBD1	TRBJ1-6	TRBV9	CASSARTGGNSPLHF
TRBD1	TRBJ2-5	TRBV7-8	CASSNRQDRAGETQYF
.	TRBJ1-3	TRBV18	CASSRDSGANGNTIYF
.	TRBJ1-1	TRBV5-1	CASTQLGGRTEAFF
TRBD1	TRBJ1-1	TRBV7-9	CASSTPGQYREAFF
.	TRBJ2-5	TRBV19	CASSRGFDPQETQYF
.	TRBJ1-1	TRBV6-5	CASSYGGSGTEAFF
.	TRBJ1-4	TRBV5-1	CASSLARNEKLFF
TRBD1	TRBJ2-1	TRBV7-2	CASSRTGTGFNEQFF
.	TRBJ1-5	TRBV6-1	CASSERGGTLPNQPQHF
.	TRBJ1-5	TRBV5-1	CASSYARDQPQHF
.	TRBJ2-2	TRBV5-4	CASSKGTLNTGELFF